Following are 17 T cell receptor beta chains from one sample sequenced in a study of blood T cell repertoires in COVID-19. Method: immunoSEQ multiplex PCR; TCRdb's copy keeps in-frame clones and lacks some. Of 140,000 or so clones detected, more than 80% appear once; the ten largest clones hold around 10%. The sequenced material came from peripheral blood. All receptors derive from a woman aged 80 or older with acute or convalescent COVID-19.

The chain combines TRBV6-1 with TRBJ2-7; TRBD2 agrees at 15 bases. This CDR3 comprises 17 residues. Germline V gene lookup returns CDR1 MNHNS and CDR2 SASEGT. Germline trimming cut 4 bases from V and 5 bases from J; bases unmatched to any gene: 9. This CDR3 reads CASSVGRTSGGANEQYF. CDR3 in DNA: TGTGCCAGCAGTGTCGGCCGGACTAGCGGGGGGGCCAACGAGCAGTACTTC.

The CDR3 nucleotides read TGTGCCATCAGTGAGAACAGGGGAGAAGGCTACACCTTC. Amino acids: CAISENRGEGYTF. V and J are TRBV10-3 and TRBJ1-2; 7 nucleotides line up with TRBD1. This CDR3 is 13 amino acids long. CDR1 is ENHRY and CDR2 is SYGVKD in the germline V gene. The V and J ends lost 2 bases and 8 bases, in that order; junction bases with no gene match: 5.

The V gene is TRBV5-1, the J gene TRBJ2-5, with D possibly matching TRBD2 (5 bases). The germline V and J ends were trimmed by 4 bases and 5 bases, with 15 bases remaining between them. CDR1 and CDR2 from the germline V gene are SGHRS and YFSETQ. CDR3 length: 14 amino acids. In nucleotides, the CDR3 is TGCGCCAGCAGCCACGGGGAAGGGCGTGAGACCCAGTACTTC. This encodes CASSHGEGRETQYF.

The rearrangement links TRBV9 to TRBJ2-7; tentatively, D is TRBD2 (6 bases). V was shortened by 3 bases and J by 2 bases, with 12 bases between the two germline ends. Germline V gene sequence: CDR1 SGDLS, CDR2 YYNGEE. The CDR3 spans 14 residues. The CDR3 spells CASSAGTHTYEQYF. CDR3 in DNA: TGTGCCAGCAGCGCCGGGACTCATACCTACGAGCAGTACTTC.

The chain carries TRBV13 and TRBJ2-1; weak D call: TRBD2 (5 bases). CDR1 is PRHDT and CDR2 is FYEKMQ in the germline V gene (reference sequence). The CDR3 is 15 amino acids. V dropped 5 bases and J dropped 8 bases, with 19 bases sitting between them. CDR3 sequence reads: CASSQRTRRRDEQFF. As DNA, the CDR3 is TGTGCCAGCAGCCAACGGACTCGACGAAGGGATGAGCAGTTCTTC.

This rearrangement joins TRBV18 to TRBJ1-1, with TRBD1 matching over 8 bases. Trimming at V came to 3 bases and at J to 0 bases, leaving 0 bases not matched to a gene. The CDR3 spans 14 residues. CDR1 KGHSH and CDR2 LQKENI come from the germline V gene. CDR3 amino acids: CASSPGQVNTEAFF. The CDR3 DNA is TGTGCCAGCTCACCGGGACAGGTGAACACTGAAGCTTTCTTT. The full variable domain, completed using reference TRBV18 and TRBJ1-1, is NAGVMQNPRHLVRRRGQEARLRCSPMKGHSHVYWYRQLPEEGLKFMVYLQKENIIDESGMPKERFSAEFPKEGPSILRIQQVVRGDSAAYFCASSPGQVNTEAFFGQGTRLTVV.

The chain has TRBV7-9 and TRBJ1-6, with D unclear. CDR3 length: 15 residues. From germline, CDR1 is SEHNR and CDR2 FQNEAQ (reference sequence). Trimming removed 1 base at V and 6 bases at J, with 10 bases between. As DNA, the CDR3 is TGTGCCAGCAGCTTAGGGGCCCTAAGTAATTCACCCCTCCACTTT. It yields the protein CASSLGALSNSPLHF. Variable domain in full (rest from reference TRBV7-9 and TRBJ1-6): DTGVSQNPRHKITKRGQNVTFRCDPISEHNRLYWYRQTLGQGPEFLTYFQNEAQLEKSRLLSDRFSAERPKGSFSTLEIQRTEQGDSAMYLCASSLGALSNSPLHFGNGTRLTVT.

The genes are TRBV7-6 and TRBJ1-3, with a possible D match to TRBD1 (6 bases). The germline V gene has CDR1 SGHVS and CDR2 FNYEAQ. CDR3 size: 14 residues. Trimming stripped 5 bases from V and 0 bases from J, with 8 bases between. CDR3 nucleotide sequence: TGTGCCAGCAGCCCGACAGGCTCTGGAAACACCATATATTTT. It yields the protein CASSPTGSGNTIYF. The full variable domain, its missing parts supplied by reference TRBV7-6 and TRBJ1-3, is GAGVSQSPRYKVTKRGQDVALRCDPISGHVSLYWYRQALGQGPEFLTYFNYEAQQDKSGLPNDRFSAERPEGSISTLTIQRTEQRDSAMYRCASSPTGSGNTIYFGEGSWLTVV.

This chain uses TRBV19 with TRBJ2-5, with D possibly being TRBD2 (6 bases). Trimming cost V 0 bases and J 0 bases, with 14 bases left between them. CDR1 is LNHDA, CDR2 SQIVND, per germline (reference sequence). This CDR3 comprises 17 residues. The CDR3 protein is CASSIDLKRGYQETQYF. In DNA form, the CDR3 reads TGTGCCAGTAGTATAGATCTCAAACGGGGGTACCAAGAGACCCAGTACTTC.

This rearrangement joins TRBV21-1 to TRBJ1-4; TRBD1 is the table's D call and was not checked against the DNA. TRBV21-1 is assigned pseudogene status. The CDR3 loop spans 14 amino acids. CDR3: CASSIGTGCEKLFF. Written as DNA, the CDR3 is TGTGCCAGCAGCATTGGGACAGGGTGTGAAAAACTGTTTTTT.

V usage is TRBV5-8 and J usage is TRBJ1-2; TRBD1 aligns across 10 bases. The J segment lost 5 bases and the V segment lost 4 bases, leaving 17 bases of the junction unmatched. Germline CDR1 is SGHTS and CDR2 is YDEGEE. The CDR3 has 18 amino acids. The CDR3 DNA sequence: TGTGCCAGCAGCCCGATCGGCTCGCCGGGACAGGGGAGATATGGCTACACCTTC. Protein product: CASSPIGSPGQGRYGYTF.

V is TRBV18 and J is TRBJ1-1; 7 nucleotides line up with TRBD1. The CDR3 has 14 residues. The junction had 4 bases not matched to a gene; V was cut back by 6 bases and J by 0 bases. Germline V CDR1 and CDR2: KGHSH, LQKENI. CDR3 sequence: CASSPTGVNTEAFF. The CDR3 coding sequence is TGTGCCAGCTCCCCAACAGGGGTGAACACTGAAGCTTTCTTT.

This sequence joins TRBV7-2 and TRBJ2-2, with 10 bases aligning to TRBD2. With 4 bases clipped from V and 6 bases from J, the junction kept 8 bases outside the gene matches. Germline assignment: CDR1 SGHTA and CDR2 FQGNSA. This CDR3 spans 16 amino acids. The CDR3 here is CASSSRPGTSAGELFF. The CDR3 DNA is TGTGCCAGCAGCTCGAGACCCGGGACTAGCGCCGGGGAGCTGTTTTTT.

The chain is built from TRBV5-8 and TRBJ1-5; TRBD1 might be the D (6 bases). CDR3 length: 14 amino acids. Trimming removed 4 bases from V and 11 bases from J, with 19 bases in between. Germline V gene sequence: CDR1 SGHTS, CDR2 YDEGEE. The CDR3 sequence: CASSQGTGREAQHF. The CDR3 DNA is TGTGCCAGCAGCCAGGGCACAGGGAGGGAAGCCCAGCATTTT. Together with reference TRBV5-8 and TRBJ1-5, the CDR3 gives the full variable domain: EAGVTQSPTHLIKTRGQQATLRCSPISGHTSVYWYQQALGLGLQFLLWYDEGEERNRGNFPPRFSGRQFPNYSSELNVNALELEDSALYLCASSQGTGREAQHFGDGTRLSIL.

The chain couples TRBV3-1 (or the pseudogene TRBV3-2) to TRBJ1-5; 8 bases are shared with TRBD1. The ends lost 0 bases at V and 4 bases at J; junction bases unmatched: 2. The germline V gene has CDR1 LGHDT and CDR2 YNNKEL (reference sequence). This CDR3 spans 15 amino acids. CDR3: CASSQDRQGNQPQHF. DNA of the CDR3: TGTGCCAGCAGCCAAGACCGACAGGGGAATCAGCCCCAGCATTTT.

This clone has just a few counts. This rearrangement joins TRBV30 to TRBJ1-1, with 7 bases aligning to TRBD1. CDR3 length: 13 amino acids. With V trimmed by 7 bases and J by 5 bases, 10 bases remained unmatched. The germline CDR1 and CDR2 sequences are GTSNPN and SVGIG (reference sequence). CDR3 DNA: TGTGCCTCCCAATCCGCAGGGGGGACTGAAGCTTTCTTT. It yields the protein CASQSAGGTEAFF.

V usage is TRBV29-1 and J usage is TRBJ1-2, with no clear D. V lost 3 bases to trimming and J lost 8 bases, with 10 bases between them. This CDR3 has 11 amino acids. CDR1 SQVTM and CDR2 ANQGSEA come from the germline V gene. The CDR3 here is CSVERASGYTF. DNA for the CDR3: TGCAGCGTTGAGAGGGCGTCCGGCTACACCTTC.